This T cell receptor beta chain was captured in a study of T-cell memory formation after mild COVID-19. The wider study: TCR clustering was largely donor specific.

A single record per CDR3 protein comes from TCRdb applying MiXCR to the 5' RACE reads. This table holds about 540,000 distinct CDR3 sequences, roughly 22% found once. General study findings and limits: Clonal second-wave expansions that peaked on day 37 had unconfirmed SARS-CoV-2 specificity. Pre-infection memory already had some responding clones, implying cross-reactive memory joined.

Details on this clonotype: Its antigen is still unknown.

This TCR was sampled from an adult woman who had mild COVID-19 (a few samples of this study predate the infection). Cell type and time point are not known. The specimen sequenced was PBMCs or a T cell subset sorted from them (not recorded which).

CDR3 DNA sequence: TGCGCCAGCAGCTTGGTTGGGGGAGTGGATGAGCAGTTCTTC. It translates to CASSLVGGVDEQFF. J is TRBJ2-1 and V is TRBV5-1, with D perhaps TRBD1 or TRBD2 (5 bases each). Germline-derived CDR1 and CDR2 are SGHRS and YFSETQ. With 0 bases removed from V and 8 bases from J, the gap between germline ends came to 12 bases. This CDR3 has 14 residues.